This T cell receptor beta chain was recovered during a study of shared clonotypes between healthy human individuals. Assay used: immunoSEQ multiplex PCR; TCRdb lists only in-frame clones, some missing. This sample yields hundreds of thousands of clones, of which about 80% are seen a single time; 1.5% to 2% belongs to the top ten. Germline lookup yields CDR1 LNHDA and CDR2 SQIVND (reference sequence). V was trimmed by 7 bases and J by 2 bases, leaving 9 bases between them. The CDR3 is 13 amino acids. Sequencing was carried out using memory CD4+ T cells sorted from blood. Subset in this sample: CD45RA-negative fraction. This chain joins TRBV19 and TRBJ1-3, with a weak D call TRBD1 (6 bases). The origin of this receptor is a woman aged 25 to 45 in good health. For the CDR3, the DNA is TGTGCCAGTAAGAGGACAGCTGGAAACACCATATATTTT. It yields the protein CASKRTAGNTIYF.